This TCR beta chain appears in the sequencing data of a study of glioma-infiltrating T cells. Overall study results and limits: Gliomas, especially low-grade, showed above-expected tissue-blood divergence; non-neoplastic patients showed below. Very few CDR3 sequences were shared between tissue and blood.

Amplification of TCR alpha and beta CDR3 regions from RNA used iRepertoire nested multiplex PCR. For one-step reverse transcription and amplification, 100-400 ng of tissue mRNA or PBMC total RNA was used. One entry per CDR3 protein results from TCRdb running MiXCR on the multiplex PCR reads. The table includes around 150,000 distinct CDR3 sequences, about 39% detected once. Germline lookup yields CDR1 MGHRA and CDR2 YSYEKL. V was clipped by 0 bases and J by 5 bases; unmatched bases: 4. This CDR3 region has 15 residues. On this clonotype: Its antigen is not known.

Input material: glioma tissue, nonneoplastic brain tissue, or PBMCs (not recorded which). The chain has TRBV4-1 and TRBJ2-1; 7 positions agree with TRBD2. The receptor was isolated from a human donor with low-grade glioma or glioblastoma, undergoing nonglioma brain surgery, or in good health (not recorded which). CDR3 in DNA: TGCGCCAGCAGCCAAGACGGACTAGAAAACAATGAGCAGTTCTTC. Its translation: CASSQDGLENNEQFF.